This T cell receptor beta chain was retrieved from a study of blood T cell repertoires in COVID-19. Looking at the study overall: The United States, Italy and Spain were the sources of the acute and convalescent COVID-19 samples.

V was pared by 6 bases and J by 1 base, with 16 bases between. The CDR3 spans 15 residues. Germline-derived CDR1 and CDR2 are SGHKS and YYEKEE (reference sequence). The study drew participants aged about 18 to 89 years from roughly 25 US areas. Individuals in the exposed group had encountered a COVID-19 case within 2 weeks preceding study entry. TCRdb's table, derived via immunoSEQ multiplex PCR, lists solely in-frame clones and lacks some. The sample has about 430,000 clones; over 75% are singletons. The genes are TRBV5-5 and TRBJ1-1; D remains unclear. The origin of this receptor is a young woman who had been exposed to COVID-19. Sequencing input: PBMCs or T cells enriched from blood (not recorded which). The CDR3: CASTIRTFANTEAFF. CDR3 in DNA: TGTGCCAGCACAATTCGGACTTTTGCGAACACTGAAGCTTTCTTT.